This T cell receptor beta chain was recovered during a study of T cell responses to AZD1222 COVID-19 vaccine (dated by TCRdb to the early 2020s). Regarding the study in general: A total of 233 trial participants underwent TCR sequencing, of whom around 200 received two doses of AZD1222 and about 25 received two doses of the MenACWY control vaccine. Trial participants were enrolled by age into subgroups of 18-55, 56-69 and 70-plus years, and around 150, 28 and 57 TCR-sequenced participants, respectively, were included in these subgroups. Results and caveats for the whole study, not just this receptor: The 56-69-year group was small, and its depth increase did not reach significance, likely because of low power. CD4 TCRs associated with the vaccine covered the entire spike protein, and the dominant responses were in regions 160-218 and 743-854. Reportedly, close to half of the unique spike-specific TCRs recognized epitopes lying outside the regions that are mutated in the B.1.351 and B.1.1.7 variants. After two AZD1222 doses, both the breadth and the depth of spike-specific TCRs were significantly higher than at day 0 and than in MenACWY recipients. Participants were mostly white British and included more females than males, and it was suggested by the authors that clonal diversity may have been underestimated. Conclusions about previously exposed vaccinees are limited because only 5 or 6 AZD1222 recipients were SARS-CoV-2 seropositive at baseline. Because no day 14 peak-response samples were available, repertoires were characterized only after the peak T cell response.

Read against the paper, the sample's time point label means: baseline before first vaccination. Vaccinee samples came from UK trials COV001 and COV002, including a single-blind randomized controlled phase 2/3 trial of AZD1222 (ChAdOx1 nCoV-19) in healthy adults. For TCRbeta chain sequencing, PBMC samples were collected from trial participants at day 0 and at day 28 after the second dose. The CDR3 regions of human TCRbeta chains were analyzed by immunosequencing. From the authors' description of their analysis: Repertoire TCRs were checked for matches against a reference library of SARS-CoV-2-specific TCRs that had been generated using the MIRA antigen-specificity platform. Breadth meant the fraction of unique TCRs that were SARS-CoV-2-associated, whereas depth meant the fraction of total T cells that were SARS-CoV-2-associated. Using the MIRA data, each spike-specific TCR was assigned both to the spike region to which the TCR was reactive and to a CD4 or CD8 class. Log10-transformed breadth and depth values were compared by one-way ANOVA with Sidak's multiple comparisons tests. TCRdb carries this immuneACCESS record with in-frame sequences only. Its versions omit some clonotypes, under half of them owing to an unresolved V gene in the studies checked, with the rest unexplained. Clone size and V and J calls were adopted from that table, with D and trimming inferred from the DNA. The sample's table covers about 140,000 clones. Jointly, the top ten make up around 2.2% of the sample.

About this clone itself: Its antigen is still unknown.

The sequencing input was peripheral blood. This sequence was found in an adult in good health.

CDR3 protein: CAISEASGENSPLHF. The sequenced DNA is TGTGCCATCAGTGAGGCTAGCGGAGAAAATTCACCCCTCCACTTT. The chain links TRBV10-3 with TRBJ1-6; there is no confident call for the D gene. Trimming costs V 2 bases and J 7 bases, and their ends lie 12 bases apart. The CDR3 starts with the cysteine, ends with the phenylalanine, and has 15 residues. Only the CDR3 DNA stays, 45 bases, in frame from base 1. CDR1 is given as ENHRY and CDR2 as SYGVKD, both from the germline V gene.